One sample yielded the 30 T cell receptor beta chains listed below, sequenced in a study of T cell responses to AZD1222 COVID-19 vaccine. Some clones are missing from TCRdb's copy, which holds only in-frame ones; the method was immunoSEQ multiplex PCR. The sample carries 85,000 to 100,000 clones, under 90% recorded once. The sequences come from peripheral blood, collected on day 0 of AZD1222 vaccination. All receptors derive from an adult in good health.

This rearrangement joins TRBV19 to TRBJ2-1; D may be TRBD1 (5 bases). From germline, CDR1 is LNHDA and CDR2 SQIVND (reference sequence). This CDR3 comprises 17 residues. V lost 5 bases to trimming and J lost 3 bases, with 20 bases between them. CDR3 DNA: TGTGCCAGTAGTCCCCAGGGTCGACCCAATATCTACAATGAGCAGTTCTTC. Protein sequence: CASSPQGRPNIYNEQFF.

Only one count was recorded for this clone. The chain couples TRBV5-5 to TRBJ2-3; D unclear. Germline V gene data show CDR1 as SGHKS and CDR2 as YYEKEE (reference sequence). The length of the CDR3 is 13 residues. With 0 bases removed from V and 2 bases from J, the gap between germline ends came to 4 bases. CDR3 protein: CASSLGYTDTQYF. The CDR3 nucleotides are TGTGCCAGCAGCTTGGGCTACACAGATACGCAGTATTTT.

As concerns this clone: This specimen includes other DNA sequences encoding the same CDR3. The J gene is TRBJ1-6, the V gene TRBV3-1 (or the pseudogene TRBV3-2); 9 bases line up with TRBD1. Germline-derived CDR1 and CDR2 are LGHDT and YNNKEL (reference sequence). The CDR3 extends over 14 amino acids. Trimming took 1 base from V and 8 from J; bases not matched to a gene: 0. This CDR3 reads CASSQGDRDSPLHF. The CDR3 DNA follows: TGTGCCAGCAGCCAAGGGGACAGGGATTCACCCCTCCACTTT.

The genes are TRBV5-1 and TRBJ2-7; D not resolved. V gave up 0 bases and J gave up 4 bases, with 17 bases separating them. The germline CDR1 and CDR2 sequences are SGHRS and YFSETQ. The length of the CDR3 is 16 residues. CDR3 DNA: TGCGCCAGCAGCTTGGCATCAGGCCTCAAGGGTTACGAGCAGTACTTC. It translates to CASSLASGLKGYEQYF.

This chain joins TRBV7-2 and TRBJ2-1; D is unclear. Trimming took off 0 bases at V and 6 bases at J, with 6 bases between the two ends. Germline V lookup: CDR1 SGHTA, CDR2 FQGNSA. The CDR3 contains 13 residues. In DNA form, the CDR3 reads TGTGCCAGCAGCTTAGCTGTGGCCAATGAGCAGTTCTTC. Its protein is CASSLAVANEQFF.

V usage is TRBV6-5 and J usage is TRBJ2-1; TRBD1 aligns across 9 bases. The CDR3 has 15 amino acids. The trim removed 0 bases at V and 8 bases at J, leaving 5 bases unmatched. Germline values: CDR1 MNHEY, CDR2 SVGAGI. The CDR3 loop reads CASSYSRQGVDEQFF. CDR3 nucleotide sequence: TGTGCCAGCAGTTACTCGAGACAGGGGGTCGATGAGCAGTTCTTC.

The chain carries TRBV7-9 and TRBJ1-4; D is perhaps TRBD1 (6 bases). The CDR3 has 14 amino acids. V was cut by 5 bases and J by 8 bases, with 15 bases left in between. CDR1 and CDR2 (germline): SEHNR, FQNEAQ (reference sequence). DNA of the CDR3: TGTGCCAGCAGCGATACAGGGATCGGCGAAAAACTGTTTTTT. This gives the protein CASSDTGIGEKLFF. The full variable domain, completed using reference TRBV7-9 and TRBJ1-4, is DTGVSQNPRHKITKRGQNVTFRCDPISEHNRLYWYRQTLGQGPEFLTYFQNEAQLEKSRLLSDRFSAERPKGSFSTLEIQRTEQGDSAMYLCASSDTGIGEKLFFGSGTQLSVL.

The rearrangement links TRBV5-1 to TRBJ2-7, with D tentatively TRBD1 (5 bases). The CDR3 has 15 amino acids. CDR1 and CDR2 from the germline V gene are SGHRS and YFSETQ. Deletions cut 2 bases from V and 5 bases from J, with 17 bases between. The CDR3 spells CASSLAWRQGHEQYF. The CDR3 DNA reads TGCGCCAGCAGCTTAGCTTGGCGTCAGGGCCACGAGCAGTACTTC. The full variable domain, rest sourced from reference TRBV5-1 and TRBJ2-7, is KAGVTQTPRYLIKTRGQQVTLSCSPISGHRSVSWYQQTPGQGLQFLFEYFSETQRNKGNFPGRFSGRQFSNSRSEMNVSTLELGDSALYLCASSLAWRQGHEQYFGPGTRLTVT.

This chain connects TRBV20-1 to TRBJ1-1; D gene uncertain. This CDR3 has 13 residues. Trimming removed 3 bases from V and 0 bases from J, with 8 bases in between. Germline CDR1 reads DFQATT; CDR2 reads SNEGSKA (reference sequence). DNA of the CDR3: TGCAGTGCTAGTCCAGGTTTGAACACTGAAGCTTTCTTT. Encoded protein: CSASPGLNTEAFF.

V is TRBV28 and J is TRBJ2-1, with D unclear. V lost 6 bases to trimming and J lost 0 bases, with 21 bases between them. Germline CDR1 and CDR2: MDHEN and SYDVKM. The CDR3 contains 18 residues. The CDR3 coding sequence is TGTGCCAGCAGCCCTGGTGGGGTCAGCGCCCACTCCTACAATGAGCAGTTCTTC. It is translated as CASSPGGVSAHSYNEQFF.

This chain links TRBV7-5 with TRBJ2-7. TRBV7-5 is flagged as a pseudogene. The CDR3 length is 13 residues. CDR3 region: CVRRGAGPVEQYF. CDR3 coding DNA: TGTGTCAGAAGGGGGGCGGGACCCGTTGAGCAGTACTTC.

This chain uses TRBV18 with TRBJ2-5, with D perhaps TRBD2 (6 bases). The germline gives CDR1 KGHSH, CDR2 LQKENI. There are 15 residues in the CDR3. V lost 2 bases and J 2 bases, leaving 12 bases between the germline ends. Here the CDR3 DNA reads TGTGCCAGCTCACCATGGGCTAGCGCTCAAGAGACCCAGTACTTC. It encodes CASSPWASAQETQYF.

As DNA, the CDR3 is TGTGCCAGCAGGGGGACTAGCGGCTACAATGAGCAGTTCTTC. It specifies CASRGTSGYNEQFF. The chain couples TRBV6-5 to TRBJ2-1; TRBD2 matches 11 bases. This CDR3 spans 14 amino acids. Trimming at V came to 6 bases and at J to 3 bases, leaving 1 base not matched to a gene. Germline loops: CDR1 MNHEY, CDR2 SVGAGI.

The gene calls are TRBV6-6 and TRBJ1-1; 8 bases agree with TRBD1. The J segment lost 7 bases and the V segment lost 7 bases, leaving 8 bases of the junction unmatched. This CDR3 contains 13 residues. Germline lookup yields CDR1 MNHNY and CDR2 SVGAGI (reference sequence). CDR3 residues: CASTLTGALEAFF. Written as DNA, the CDR3 is TGTGCCAGCACCCTGACAGGGGCCCTTGAAGCTTTCTTT.

CDR3 sequence (DNA): TGTGCCAGCAGTGTCCTGAGTAGCGGGATTTCCAATGAGCAGTTCTTC. This translates into CASSVLSSGISNEQFF. This chain links TRBV6-1 with TRBJ2-1, with 8 bases that match TRBD2. The CDR3 totals 16 residues. The germline V gene has CDR1 MNHNS and CDR2 SASEGT. After removal of 4 bases from V and 6 bases from J, the junction contained 11 bases not matched to a gene.

The chain uses TRBV13 and TRBJ2-1; TRBD2 matches 8 bases. V was pared by 0 bases and J by 9 bases, with 7 bases of the junction left unmatched. This CDR3 comprises 15 residues. The V gene's germline CDR1 is PRHDT and CDR2 FYEKMQ (reference sequence). CDR3 loop: CASSLGAGVSSEQFF. The CDR3 region has the DNA TGTGCCAGCAGCTTAGGAGCGGGAGTTAGTAGTGAGCAGTTCTTC.

V and J are TRBV2 and TRBJ2-7; D might be TRBD2 (7 bases). This CDR3 has 15 residues. Trimming removed 3 bases at V and 0 bases at J, with 12 bases between. CDR1 is SNHLY and CDR2 is FYNNEI in the germline V gene. CDR3 coding DNA: TGTGCCAGCAGTGACGGGGGGCGAAGCTCCTACGAGCAGTACTTC. Amino acid sequence: CASSDGGRSSYEQYF.

The sample holds one count of this clone. The chain combines TRBV19 with TRBJ2-3; no clear D gene. The CDR3 runs to 11 residues. Germline V lookup: CDR1 LNHDA, CDR2 SQIVND (reference sequence). Trimming took off 5 bases at V and 6 bases at J, with 6 bases between the two ends. The CDR3 nucleotides read TGTGCCAGTAGTGTGGTGGATACGCAGTATTTT. This sequence encodes CASSVVDTQYF.

The V and J genes are TRBV7-2 and TRBJ1-5; perhaps TRBD1 as D (6 bases). The CDR3 is 14 amino acids. Germline V CDR1 and CDR2: SGHTA, FQGNSA. V was cut by 5 bases and J by 8 bases, with 16 bases left in between. CDR3 loop: CASSPGQFGEPQHF. CDR3 nucleotide sequence: TGTGCCAGCAGCCCCGGACAGTTCGGGGAGCCCCAGCATTTT.

This chain links TRBV15 with TRBJ1-4; tentatively, D is TRBD1 (5 bases). Germline V CDR1 and CDR2: LNHNV, YYDKDF (reference sequence). CDR3 length: 17 residues. Trimming took 4 bases from V and 5 from J, leaving 20 bases between them. CDR3 nucleotide sequence: TGTGCCACCAGCATTGGTAGGCCCCGGGGCGGGAATGAAAAACTGTTTTTT. It specifies CATSIGRPRGGNEKLFF.

CDR3 sequence (DNA): TGCAGCGGTCGGGGGGCGAATGAGCAGTTCTTC. It specifies CSGRGANEQFF. The chain combines TRBV29-1 with TRBJ2-1, with a tentative D call TRBD2 (7 bases). The germline V gene has CDR1 SQVTM and CDR2 ANQGSEA. The CDR3 consists of 11 residues. Trimming shortened V by 7 bases and J by 7 bases, and 11 bases separated the two germline ends.

The chain is built from TRBV25-1 and TRBJ1-1; D is possibly TRBD1 (6 bases). The length of the CDR3 is 13 residues. The V gene lost 6 bases and the J gene lost 1 base, with 9 bases spanning the gap. Germline CDR1 and CDR2: MGHDK and SYGVNS. The CDR3 nucleotides are TGTGCCAGCAGGGGGGCCTGGAACACTGAAGCTTTCTTT. Amino acid sequence: CASRGAWNTEAFF.

The chain recombines TRBV27 with TRBJ2-3; 7 bases agree with TRBD2. The V segment lost 5 bases and the J segment 14 bases; nucleotides outside the gene matches: 7. The germline CDR1 and CDR2 sequences are MNHEY and SMNVEV (reference sequence). The CDR3 sequence is 11 residues long. CDR3 protein: CASSRGGSSYF. CDR3 coding DNA: TGTGCCAGCAGTAGGGGCGGGAGCTCGTATTTT.

This clone was recorded only once. This chain joins TRBV5-3 and TRBJ1-1; weak D call: TRBD1 (6 bases). TRBV5-3 is an ORF, and what it does is uncertain. Deletions cut 5 bases from V and 1 base from J, with 12 bases between. This CDR3 comprises 14 residues. CDR3 in amino acids: CARRRGIGNTEAFF. The CDR3 nucleotides read TGTGCCAGAAGAAGGGGGATTGGGAACACTGAAGCTTTCTTT.

The chain combines TRBV30 with TRBJ1-5; D is uncertain. The CDR3 has 14 residues. CDR1 and CDR2 from the germline V gene are GTSNPN and SVGIG (reference sequence). V was clipped by 0 bases and J by 1 base, with 7 bases between them. DNA for the CDR3: TGTGCCTGGAGTGTATCCGGGAGCAATCAGCCCCAGCATTTT. It translates to CAWSVSGSNQPQHF. Supplemented by reference TRBV30 and TRBJ1-5, the full variable domain reads SQTIHQWPATLVQPVGSPLSLECTVEGTSNPNLYWYRQAAGRGLQLLFYSVGIGQISSEVPQNLSASRPQDRQFILSSKKLLLSDSGFYLCAWSVSGSNQPQHFGDGTRLSIL.

This chain connects TRBV4-1 to TRBJ1-2; weak D call: TRBD1 (5 bases). Trimming removed 1 base from V and 1 base from J, with 10 bases in between. Germline V gene sequence: CDR1 MGHRA, CDR2 YSYEKL. This CDR3 has 15 residues. This CDR3 reads CASSQGVGVNYGYTF. The CDR3 DNA is TGCGCCAGCAGCCAAGGGGTGGGGGTTAACTATGGCTACACCTTC.

J is TRBJ2-1 and V is TRBV10-1; possible D gene TRBD1, 6 bases. The CDR3 spans 13 residues. CDR1 and CDR2 from the germline V gene are WNHNN and SYGVQD (reference sequence). With 4 bases removed from V and 7 bases from J, the gap between germline ends came to 11 bases. DNA of the CDR3: TGCGCCAGCAGTGGAGACCAGGGGAATGAGCAGTTCTTC. Protein sequence: CASSGDQGNEQFF.

The chain carries TRBV3-1 (or the pseudogene TRBV3-2) and TRBJ1-6; 9 bases are a match to TRBD1. The J segment lost 10 bases and the V segment lost 4 bases, leaving 8 bases of the junction unmatched. Germline CDR1 and CDR2: LGHDT and YNNKEL (reference sequence). This CDR3 contains 15 residues. The CDR3 region has the DNA TGTGCCAGCAGCCCCCGGGACAGGGTAGGATCACCCCTCCACTTT. Encoded protein: CASSPRDRVGSPLHF.

This chain links TRBV6-6 with TRBJ2-1, with D tentatively TRBD2 (5 bases). CDR1 is MNHNY, CDR2 SVGAGI, per germline (reference sequence). This CDR3 region has 13 residues. Trimming took off 7 bases at V and 3 bases at J, with 10 bases between the two ends. The CDR3 DNA reads as TGTGCCAGCACCCAGCGGATCTACAATGAGCAGTTCTTC. Amino acid sequence: CASTQRIYNEQFF.

The chain is built from TRBV5-1 and TRBJ2-2; D gene unclear. The germline gives CDR1 SGHRS, CDR2 YFSETQ. This CDR3 has 14 amino acids. The ends were cut back, 4 bases at V and 4 bases at J, with 11 bases in the middle. As DNA, the CDR3 is TGCGCCAGCAGCATGGTGGGTGGCACCGGGGAGCTGTTTTTT. It specifies CASSMVGGTGELFF.